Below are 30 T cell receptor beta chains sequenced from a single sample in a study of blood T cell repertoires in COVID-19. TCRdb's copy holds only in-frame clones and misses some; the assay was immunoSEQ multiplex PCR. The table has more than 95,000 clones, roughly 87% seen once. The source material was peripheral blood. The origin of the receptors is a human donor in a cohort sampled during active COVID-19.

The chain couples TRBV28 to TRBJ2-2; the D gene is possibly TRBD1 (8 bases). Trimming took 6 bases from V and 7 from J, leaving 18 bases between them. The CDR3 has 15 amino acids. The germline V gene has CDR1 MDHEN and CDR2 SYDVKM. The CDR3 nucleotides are TGTGCCAGCAGCACAGGGGGGGGGTTAAGCGGGGAGCTGTTTTTT. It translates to CASSTGGGLSGELFF.

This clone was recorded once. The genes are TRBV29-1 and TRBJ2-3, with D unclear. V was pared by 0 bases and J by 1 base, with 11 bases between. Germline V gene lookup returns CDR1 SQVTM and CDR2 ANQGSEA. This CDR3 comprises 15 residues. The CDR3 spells CSVEDHGAGTDTQYF. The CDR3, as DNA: TGCAGCGTTGAAGATCATGGAGCCGGCACAGATACGCAGTATTTT.

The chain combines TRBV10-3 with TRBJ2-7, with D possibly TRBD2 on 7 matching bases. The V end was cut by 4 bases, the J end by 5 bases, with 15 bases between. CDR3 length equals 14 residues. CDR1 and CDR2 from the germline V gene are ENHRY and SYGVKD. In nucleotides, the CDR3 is TGTGCCATCAGTGGGGGGGGCCGTATCGACGAGCAGTACTTC. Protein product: CAISGGGRIDEQYF.

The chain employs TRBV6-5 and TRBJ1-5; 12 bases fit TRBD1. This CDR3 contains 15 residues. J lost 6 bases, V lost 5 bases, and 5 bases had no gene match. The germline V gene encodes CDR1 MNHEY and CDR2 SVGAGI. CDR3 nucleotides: TGTGCCAGCAGTCCCGGGACAGGGGGCCGTCAGCCCCAGCATTTT. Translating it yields CASSPGTGGRQPQHF.

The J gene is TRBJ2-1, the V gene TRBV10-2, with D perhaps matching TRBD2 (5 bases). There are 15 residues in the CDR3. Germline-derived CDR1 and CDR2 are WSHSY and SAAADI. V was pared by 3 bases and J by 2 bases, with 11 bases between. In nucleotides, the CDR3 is TGCGCCAGCAGTGACGGGAAAAGCGCCTACAATGAGCAGTTCTTC. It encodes CASSDGKSAYNEQFF.

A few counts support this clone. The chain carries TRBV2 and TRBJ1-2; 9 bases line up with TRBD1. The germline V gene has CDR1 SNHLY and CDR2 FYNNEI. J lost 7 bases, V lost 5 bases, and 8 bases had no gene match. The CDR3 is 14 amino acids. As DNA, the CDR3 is TGTGCCAGCAGTCCGGGACAGGGTGGGTTTGGCTACACCTTC. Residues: CASSPGQGGFGYTF.

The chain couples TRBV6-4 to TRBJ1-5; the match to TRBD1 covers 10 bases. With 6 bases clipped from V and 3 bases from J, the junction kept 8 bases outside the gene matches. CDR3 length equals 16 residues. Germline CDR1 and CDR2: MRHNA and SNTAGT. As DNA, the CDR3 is TGTGCCAGCAGATACGGACAGGGGGAATTCAATCAGCCCCAGCATTTT. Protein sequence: CASRYGQGEFNQPQHF.

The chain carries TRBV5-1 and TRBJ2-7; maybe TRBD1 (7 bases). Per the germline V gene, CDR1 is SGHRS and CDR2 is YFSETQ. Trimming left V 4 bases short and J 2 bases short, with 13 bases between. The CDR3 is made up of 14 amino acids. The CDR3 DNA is TGCGCCAGCAGCAGGGGGGACAGTCCCTACGAGCAGTACTTC. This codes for CASSRGDSPYEQYF.

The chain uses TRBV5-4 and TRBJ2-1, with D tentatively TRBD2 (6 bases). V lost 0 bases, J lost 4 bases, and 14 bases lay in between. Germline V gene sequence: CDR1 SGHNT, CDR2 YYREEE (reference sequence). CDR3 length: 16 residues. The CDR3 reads CASSLDRRDPYNEQFF. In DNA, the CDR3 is TGTGCCAGCAGCTTGGATAGGCGGGACCCATACAATGAGCAGTTCTTC.

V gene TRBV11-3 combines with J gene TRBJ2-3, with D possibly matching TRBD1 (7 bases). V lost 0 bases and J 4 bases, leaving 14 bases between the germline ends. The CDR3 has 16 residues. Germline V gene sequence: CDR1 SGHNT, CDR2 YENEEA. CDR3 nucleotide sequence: TGTGCCAGCAGCTTAGAAGGAGGGGGCGCGGCAGATACGCAGTATTTT. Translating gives CASSLEGGGAADTQYF.

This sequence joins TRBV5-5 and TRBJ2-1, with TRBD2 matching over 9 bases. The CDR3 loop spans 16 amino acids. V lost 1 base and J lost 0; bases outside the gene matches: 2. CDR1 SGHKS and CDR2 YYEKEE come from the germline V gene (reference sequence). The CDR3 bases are TGTGCCAGCAGCTTGAGTAGCGGGAGCTCCTACAATGAGCAGTTCTTC. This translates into CASSLSSGSSYNEQFF.

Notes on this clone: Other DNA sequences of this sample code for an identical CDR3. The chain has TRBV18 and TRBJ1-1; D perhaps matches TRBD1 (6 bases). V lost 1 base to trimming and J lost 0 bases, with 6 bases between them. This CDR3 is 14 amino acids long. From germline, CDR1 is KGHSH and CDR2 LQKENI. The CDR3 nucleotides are TGTGCCAGCTCACCACGGGGGCTGAACACTGAAGCTTTCTTT. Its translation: CASSPRGLNTEAFF.

The CDR3 spells CASSPPGIAGGPNEQFF. The CDR3 DNA sequence: TGTGCCAGCTCACCACCGGGTATAGCGGGGGGGCCCAATGAGCAGTTCTTC. The gene calls are TRBV18 and TRBJ2-1; 11 bases agree with TRBD2. V was clipped by 0 bases and J by 6 bases; unmatched bases: 7. Germline loops: CDR1 KGHSH, CDR2 LQKENI. CDR3 size: 17 residues.

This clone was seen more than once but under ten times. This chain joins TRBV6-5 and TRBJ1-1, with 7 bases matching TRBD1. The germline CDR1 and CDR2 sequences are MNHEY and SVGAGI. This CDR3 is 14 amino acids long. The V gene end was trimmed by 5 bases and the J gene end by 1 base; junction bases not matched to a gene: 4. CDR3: CASSKDRKNTEAFF. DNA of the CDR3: TGTGCCAGCAGTAAGGACAGGAAGAACACTGAAGCTTTCTTT.

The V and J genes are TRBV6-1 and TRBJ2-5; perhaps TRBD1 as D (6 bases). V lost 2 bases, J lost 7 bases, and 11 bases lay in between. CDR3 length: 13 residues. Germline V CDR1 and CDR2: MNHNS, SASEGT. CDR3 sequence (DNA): TGTGCCAGCAGTGAAAATGAAGGGGGGACCCAGTACTTC. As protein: CASSENEGGTQYF.

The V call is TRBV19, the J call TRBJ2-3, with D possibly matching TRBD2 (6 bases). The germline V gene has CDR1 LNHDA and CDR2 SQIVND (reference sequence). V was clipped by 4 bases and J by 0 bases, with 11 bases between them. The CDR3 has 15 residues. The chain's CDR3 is CASSTPSGSTDTQYF. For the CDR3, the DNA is TGTGCCAGTAGTACCCCCAGCGGGAGCACAGATACGCAGTATTTT.

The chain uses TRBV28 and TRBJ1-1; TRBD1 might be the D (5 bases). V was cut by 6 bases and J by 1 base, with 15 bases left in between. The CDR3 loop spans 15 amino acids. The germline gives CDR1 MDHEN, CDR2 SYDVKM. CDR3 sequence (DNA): TGTGCCAGCAGCATAATAGGAAGGGGGAACACTGAAGCTTTCTTT. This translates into CASSIIGRGNTEAFF.

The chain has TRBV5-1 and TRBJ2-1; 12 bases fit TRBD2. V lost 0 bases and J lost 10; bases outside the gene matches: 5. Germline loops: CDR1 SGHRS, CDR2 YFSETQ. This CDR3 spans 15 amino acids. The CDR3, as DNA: TGCGCCAGCAGCTTGGAGACTAGCGGGGGAGGGGAGCAGTTCTTC. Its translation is CASSLETSGGGEQFF.

The CDR3 reads CASSFGTGGLTEAFF. The DNA of the CDR3 is TGTGCCAGCAGCTTCGGGACAGGGGGCCTCACTGAAGCTTTCTTT. V gene TRBV11-1 combines with J gene TRBJ1-1, with 12 bases that match TRBD1. The CDR3 is 15 residues long. Germline V gene sequence: CDR1 SGHAT, CDR2 FQDESV (reference sequence). J gave up 4 bases and V 3 bases, and 3 bases lay outside the gene matches.

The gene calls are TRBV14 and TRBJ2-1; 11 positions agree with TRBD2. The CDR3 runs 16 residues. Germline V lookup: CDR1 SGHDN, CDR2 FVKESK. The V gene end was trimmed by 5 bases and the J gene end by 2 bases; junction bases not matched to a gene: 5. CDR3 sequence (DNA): TGTGCCAGCAGCTCCCGACTAGCGGGAACCTACAATGAGCAGTTCTTC. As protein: CASSSRLAGTYNEQFF.

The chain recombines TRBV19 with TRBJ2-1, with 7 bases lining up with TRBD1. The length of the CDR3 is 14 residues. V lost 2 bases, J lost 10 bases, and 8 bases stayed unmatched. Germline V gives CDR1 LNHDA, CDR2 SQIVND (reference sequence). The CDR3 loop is CASSIFDRTGEQFF. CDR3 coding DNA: TGTGCCAGTAGTATATTTGACAGGACAGGAGAGCAGTTCTTC. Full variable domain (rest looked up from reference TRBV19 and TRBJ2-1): DGGITQSPKYLFRKEGQNVTLSCEQNLNHDAMYWYRQDPGQGLRLIYYSQIVNDFQKGDIAEGYSVSREKKESFPLTVTSAQKNPTAFYLCASSIFDRTGEQFFGPGTRLTVL.

This CDR3 is CASSLGVAGRTDTQYF. Here the CDR3 DNA reads TGCGCCAGCAGCTTGGGGGTCGCGGGCCGCACAGATACGCAGTATTTT. This chain connects TRBV5-1 to TRBJ2-3; a weak D match, TRBD2 (5 bases). The V and J ends lost 0 bases and 1 base respectively, with 12 bases between them. The CDR3 totals 16 residues. In germline, CDR1 is SGHRS, CDR2 YFSETQ.

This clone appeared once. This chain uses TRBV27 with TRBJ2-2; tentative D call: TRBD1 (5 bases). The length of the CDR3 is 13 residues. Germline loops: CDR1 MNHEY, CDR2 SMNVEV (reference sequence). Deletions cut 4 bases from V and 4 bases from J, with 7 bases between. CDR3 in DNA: TGTGCCAGCAGTTCGACAGTCACCGGGGAGCTGTTTTTT. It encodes CASSSTVTGELFF.

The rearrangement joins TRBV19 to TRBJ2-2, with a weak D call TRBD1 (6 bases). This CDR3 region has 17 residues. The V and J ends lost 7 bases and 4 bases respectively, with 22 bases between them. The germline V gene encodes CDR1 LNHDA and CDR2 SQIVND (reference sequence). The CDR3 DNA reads TGTGCCAGTAAAGGAATTCCAGCGGCAGGGGCCACCGGGGAGCTGTTTTTT. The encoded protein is CASKGIPAAGATGELFF.

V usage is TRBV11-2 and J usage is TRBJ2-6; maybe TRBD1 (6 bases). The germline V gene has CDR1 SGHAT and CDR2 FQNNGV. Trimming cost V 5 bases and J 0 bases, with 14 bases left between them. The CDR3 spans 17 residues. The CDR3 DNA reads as TGTGCCAGCAGCCGATTAACAGGGATCTCTGGGGCCAACGTCCTGACTTTC. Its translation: CASSRLTGISGANVLTF. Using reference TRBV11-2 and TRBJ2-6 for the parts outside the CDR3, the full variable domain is EAGVAQSPRYKIIEKRQSVAFWCNPISGHATLYWYQQILGQGPKLLIQFQNNGVVDDSQLPKDRFSAERLKGVDSTLKIQPAKLEDSAVYLCASSRLTGISGANVLTFGAGSRLTVL.

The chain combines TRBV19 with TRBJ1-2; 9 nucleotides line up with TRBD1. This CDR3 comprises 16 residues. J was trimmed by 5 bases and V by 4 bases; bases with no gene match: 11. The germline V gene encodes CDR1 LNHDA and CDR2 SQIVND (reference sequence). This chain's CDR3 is CASSTLPGQGIYGYTF. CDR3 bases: TGTGCCAGTAGTACCCTCCCGGGACAGGGTATATATGGCTACACCTTC.

The CDR3 sequence is CASSARRSGEKLFF. The DNA for the CDR3 is TGCGCCAGCAGTGCCCGACGGAGTGGTGAAAAACTGTTTTTT. This chain joins TRBV10-1 and TRBJ1-4; D is ambiguous. Trimming cost V 4 bases and J 7 bases, with 13 bases left between them. The CDR3 sequence is 14 residues long. Per germline, CDR1 WNHNN and CDR2 SYGVQD (reference sequence).

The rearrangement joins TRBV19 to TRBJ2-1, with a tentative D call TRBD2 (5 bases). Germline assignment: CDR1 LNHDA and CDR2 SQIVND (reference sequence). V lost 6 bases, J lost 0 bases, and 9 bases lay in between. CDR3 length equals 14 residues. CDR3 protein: CASSKGSSYNEQFF. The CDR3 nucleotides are TGTGCCAGTAGCAAAGGGAGCTCCTACAATGAGCAGTTCTTC.

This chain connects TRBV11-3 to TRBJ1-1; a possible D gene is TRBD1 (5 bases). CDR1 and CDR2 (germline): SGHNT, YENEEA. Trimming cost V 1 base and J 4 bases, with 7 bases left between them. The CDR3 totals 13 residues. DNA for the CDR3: TGTGCCAGCAGCTTAGGGAGGGGCACTGAAGCTTTCTTT. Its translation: CASSLGRGTEAFF.

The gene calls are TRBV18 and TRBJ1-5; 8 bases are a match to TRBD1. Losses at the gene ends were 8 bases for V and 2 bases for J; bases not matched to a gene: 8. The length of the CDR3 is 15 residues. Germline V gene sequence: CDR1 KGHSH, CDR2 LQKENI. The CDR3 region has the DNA TGTGCCAGCGCTTCGCAGGGGGCGGGCAATCAGCCCCAGCATTTT. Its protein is CASASQGAGNQPQHF.